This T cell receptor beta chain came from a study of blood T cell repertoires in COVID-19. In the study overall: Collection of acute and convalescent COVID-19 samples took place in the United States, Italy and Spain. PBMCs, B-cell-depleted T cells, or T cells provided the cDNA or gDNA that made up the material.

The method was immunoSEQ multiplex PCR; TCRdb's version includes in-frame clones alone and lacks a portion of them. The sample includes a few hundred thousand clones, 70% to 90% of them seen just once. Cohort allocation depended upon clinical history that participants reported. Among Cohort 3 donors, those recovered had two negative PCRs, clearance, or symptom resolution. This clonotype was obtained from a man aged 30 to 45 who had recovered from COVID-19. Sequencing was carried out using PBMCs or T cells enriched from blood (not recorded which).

This CDR3 reads CASSIGFGSTEAFF. The CDR3, as DNA: TGTGCCAGCAGCATAGGGTTCGGGAGCACTGAAGCTTTCTTT. The chain links TRBV7-2 to TRBJ1-1, with D unclear. The CDR3 contains 14 residues. Germline V gives CDR1 SGHTA, CDR2 FQGNSA. The V end was cut by 5 bases, the J end by 4 bases, with 14 bases between.